This passage covers 30 T cell receptor beta chains from one sample sequenced in a study of cytomegalovirus exposure and HLA in healthy donors. Both 60 Vbeta primers and 13 Jbeta primers went into the PCR. Clones were sequenced by immunoSEQ multiplex PCR, and TCRdb holds only the in-frame ones, with some missing. The sample includes fewer than 200,000 clones, roughly 80% seen only once; the top ten take approximately 0.8%. Sequenced material: PBMCs. The source is a woman aged 18-29 years in good health and CMV-seronegative.

The chain links TRBV11-2 to TRBJ1-2, with D uncertain. The V gene's germline CDR1 is SGHAT and CDR2 FQNNGV. V lost 5 bases, J lost 11 bases, and 9 bases lay in between. This CDR3 is 10 amino acids long. CDR3 DNA sequence: TGTGCCAGCAGCCCGGCGGGGTACACCTTC. This encodes CASSPAGYTF.

The chain uses TRBV20-1 and TRBJ2-7; 7 nucleotides agree with TRBD2. CDR1 is DFQATT and CDR2 is SNEGSKA in the germline V gene (reference sequence). The junction had 5 bases not matched to a gene; V was cut back by 6 bases and J by 6 bases. CDR3 length: 11 residues. The CDR3 is CSAQAGCEQYF. The DNA for the CDR3 is TGCAGTGCGCAAGCGGGGTGCGAGCAGTACTTC.

This clone was seen only once. The CDR3 DNA is TGTGCCAGCTCACCACGAGGACAGGGGGCATACGAGCAGTACTTC. This encodes CASSPRGQGAYEQYF. This chain connects TRBV18 to TRBJ2-7; 11 positions match TRBD1. Germline V gives CDR1 KGHSH, CDR2 LQKENI. The CDR3 length is 15 residues. V gave up 1 base and J gave up 4 bases; unmatched junction bases: 3.

This chain uses TRBV6-5 with TRBJ2-5; a weak D match, TRBD2 (6 bases). Trimming removed 10 bases from V and 3 bases from J, with 15 bases in between. Germline CDR1 is MNHEY and CDR2 is SVGAGI. CDR3 length equals 13 residues. The CDR3 spells CATLAHPEETQYF. CDR3 bases: TGTGCCACTCTAGCGCATCCGGAAGAGACCCAGTACTTC.

In its sample, this clone was seen a few times. This chain connects TRBV6-5 to TRBJ2-7, with 8 bases identical to TRBD2. CDR1 and CDR2 (germline): MNHEY, SVGAGI. This CDR3 region has 13 residues. With V trimmed by 9 bases and J by 3 bases, 7 bases remained unmatched. The CDR3 DNA follows: TGTGCCAGTCGCGCGGGGGGAATCTACGAGCAGTACTTC. Translating gives CASRAGGIYEQYF.

This clone was seen only a few times. The chain employs TRBV28 and TRBJ1-5; weak D call: TRBD1 (6 bases). The CDR3 covers 16 residues. Trimming cost V 8 bases and J 3 bases, with 20 bases left between them. The V gene's germline CDR1 is MDHEN and CDR2 SYDVKM. CDR3 sequence: CASGYGGAKDNQPQHF. The DNA of the CDR3 is TGTGCCAGCGGGTATGGGGGGGCGAAGGACAATCAGCCCCAGCATTTT.

There are a few counts of this clone. The rearrangement links TRBV5-1 to TRBJ2-3; 11 bases map to TRBD1. This CDR3 has 15 residues. Germline lookup yields CDR1 SGHRS and CDR2 YFSETQ. V was clipped by 3 bases and J by 2 bases; unmatched bases: 2. The CDR3 is CASSWDRGTTDTQYF. The CDR3 bases are TGCGCCAGCAGCTGGGACAGGGGGACCACAGATACGCAGTATTTT.

Only one count was recorded for this clone. The V gene is TRBV19, the J gene TRBJ1-1, with TRBD1 as a possible D gene (5 bases). The CDR3 spans 14 residues. The germline CDR1 and CDR2 sequences are LNHDA and SQIVND (reference sequence). V dropped 6 bases and J dropped 8 bases, with 19 bases sitting between them. CDR3: CASSPVRQTGEAFF. The CDR3 DNA reads as TGTGCCAGTAGCCCCGTCAGACAGACCGGAGAAGCTTTCTTT.

The chain is built from TRBV6-6 and TRBJ2-7, with D maybe TRBD1 (6 bases). Trimming left V 6 bases short and J 2 bases short, with 14 bases between. The CDR3 length is 14 residues. Germline V CDR1 and CDR2: MNHNY, SVGAGI (reference sequence). The CDR3 region is CASSSTGAPYEQYF. The CDR3, as DNA: TGTGCCAGCAGCTCGACAGGAGCGCCCTACGAGCAGTACTTC.

The rearrangement joins TRBV28 to TRBJ2-2; 8 nucleotides match TRBD2. The junction had 13 bases not matched to a gene; V was cut back by 5 bases and J by 2 bases. The V gene's germline CDR1 is MDHEN and CDR2 SYDVKM. The CDR3 runs 18 residues. The CDR3 is CASSTLKSGSVNTGELFF. CDR3 bases: TGTGCCAGCAGTACGCTTAAAAGCGGGAGCGTTAACACCGGGGAGCTGTTTTTT.

This clone was recorded once. The junction departs from germline at one end; a sequencing error may be responsible. The gene calls are TRBV7-9 and TRBJ2-5, with 11 bases aligning to TRBD2. This CDR3 is built from 17 residues. The germline V gene has CDR1 SEHNR and CDR2 FQNEAQ (reference sequence). Here the CDR3 reads CSSSLQEGLAGGRTQYF. The CDR3 coding sequence is TGTTCCAGCAGCTTACAGGAAGGGCTAGCGGGAGGTCGGACCCAGTACTTC.

The chain employs TRBV7-9 and TRBJ2-7, with 12 bases aligning to TRBD1. This CDR3 contains 15 residues. The trim removed 5 bases at V and 6 bases at J, leaving 8 bases unmatched. Looked up from germline, CDR1 is SEHNR and CDR2 is FQNEAQ (reference sequence). The CDR3 here is CASSRWGGQGAEQYF. CDR3 in DNA: TGTGCCAGCAGCCGCTGGGGGGGACAGGGGGCCGAGCAGTACTTC.

This chain links TRBV28 with TRBJ2-6; a weak D match, TRBD2 (5 bases). Trimming took 8 bases from V and 0 from J, leaving 11 bases between them. The CDR3 is 15 residues long. Germline CDR1 is MDHEN and CDR2 is SYDVKM. The CDR3 region is CASGPEGSGANVLTF. The CDR3, as DNA: TGTGCCAGCGGTCCAGAGGGCTCTGGGGCCAACGTCCTGACTTTC.

Only a few counts were recorded for this clone. The chain recombines TRBV5-4 with TRBJ2-7; TRBD2 matches at 8 bases. With V trimmed by 0 bases and J by 9 bases, 11 bases remained unmatched. The CDR3 has 15 residues. Per germline, CDR1 SGHNT and CDR2 YYREEE (reference sequence). CDR3 loop: CASSLAGTRALGQYF. CDR3 in DNA: TGTGCCAGCAGCTTGGCCGGGACTAGGGCCCTCGGGCAGTACTTC.

This sequence joins TRBV23-1 and TRBJ2-1; TRBD2 agrees at 11 bases. TRBV23-1 is labeled an ORF, and its function is uncertain. The ends lost 4 bases at V and 6 bases at J; junction bases unmatched: 8. The CDR3 extends over 16 amino acids. CDR3 amino acids: CASSLVLAGACNEQFF. The CDR3 DNA reads TGCGCCAGCAGTCTGGTACTAGCGGGAGCGTGCAATGAGCAGTTCTTC.

This clone was seen only a few times. The rearrangement joins TRBV2 to TRBJ2-1, with TRBD2 matching 8 bases. The V gene end was trimmed by 6 bases and the J gene end by 2 bases; junction bases not matched to a gene: 9. The CDR3 consists of 16 residues. Germline V gene sequence: CDR1 SNHLY, CDR2 FYNNEI. The CDR3 is CASRPTAGVTYNEQFF. DNA for the CDR3: TGTGCCAGCAGGCCGACAGCGGGAGTCACCTACAATGAGCAGTTCTTC.

This clone was seen once. The chain joins TRBV11-2 to TRBJ2-7, with 7 bases aligning to TRBD2. The CDR3 sequence is 14 residues long. The J segment lost 2 bases and the V segment lost 5 bases, leaving 6 bases of the junction unmatched. Germline assignment: CDR1 SGHAT and CDR2 FQNNGV. In DNA, the CDR3 is TGTGCCAGCAGCCCCGGGACTACCACCTACGAGCAGTACTTC. It encodes CASSPGTTTYEQYF. The full variable domain, its missing parts supplied by reference TRBV11-2 and TRBJ2-7, is EAGVAQSPRYKIIEKRQSVAFWCNPISGHATLYWYQQILGQGPKLLIQFQNNGVVDDSQLPKDRFSAERLKGVDSTLKIQPAKLEDSAVYLCASSPGTTTYEQYFGPGTRLTVT.

CDR3 region: CASSQHDKANYGYTF. The CDR3 region has the DNA TGTGCCAGCAGCCAACATGACAAGGCCAACTATGGCTACACCTTC. The chain is built from TRBV4-2 and TRBJ1-2; no clear D gene. Between the trimmed V and J ends, which lost 2 bases and 2 bases, there was a span of 12 bases. The CDR3 runs 15 residues. In germline, CDR1 is LGHNA, CDR2 YNFKEQ.

Regarding this clone: A read error may account for a junction end that differs from germline. The chain combines TRBV6-5 with TRBJ1-2, with 7 nucleotides matching TRBD1. The CDR3 length is 16 residues. The germline gives CDR1 MNHEY, CDR2 SVGAGI. CDR3 sequence: CASSYSPGQPNYGYTF. CDR3 coding DNA: TGTGCCAGCAGCTACTCCCCGGGACAGCCTAACTATGGCTACACCTTC.

The rearrangement joins TRBV6-5 to TRBJ2-4; TRBD1 aligns across 7 bases. CDR3 length equals 13 residues. V was clipped by 5 bases and J by 3 bases; unmatched bases: 1. CDR1 MNHEY and CDR2 SVGAGI come from the germline V gene. This CDR3 is CASSRDSKNIQYF. DNA for the CDR3: TGTGCCAGCAGTCGGGACAGCAAAAACATTCAGTACTTC.

This clone was recorded once. The CDR3 loop is CASSPSGQETQYF. The CDR3 bases are TGTGCCAGCAGCCCGAGCGGGCAAGAGACCCAGTACTTC. The V gene is TRBV5-4, the J gene TRBJ2-5; tentatively, D is TRBD2 (6 bases). The V gene lost 4 bases and the J gene lost 2 bases, with 9 bases spanning the gap. The CDR3 extends over 13 amino acids. Germline CDR1 is SGHNT and CDR2 is YYREEE (reference sequence).

The chain combines TRBV2 with TRBJ1-1; TRBD1 matches 8 bases. The trim removed 8 bases at V and 0 bases at J, leaving 5 bases unmatched. Germline V gene sequence: CDR1 SNHLY, CDR2 FYNNEI. This CDR3 has 14 residues. The CDR3 nucleotides read TGTGCCAGCGAGTGGACAGGGCTGAACACTGAAGCTTTCTTT. Its protein is CASEWTGLNTEAFF.

The V and J genes are TRBV5-1 and TRBJ2-7, with TRBD2 identical over 9 bases. Germline values: CDR1 SGHRS, CDR2 YFSETQ. Losses at the gene ends were 1 base for V and 5 bases for J; bases not matched to a gene: 4. CDR3 length: 14 amino acids. DNA of the CDR3: TGCGCCAGCAGCTTGACTGCGGGAGGGGACGAGCAGTACTTC. This translates into CASSLTAGGDEQYF.

This chain links TRBV6-1 with TRBJ2-2; D is perhaps TRBD1 (6 bases). V was shortened by 4 bases and J by 8 bases, with 14 bases between the two germline ends. CDR3 length equals 14 residues. Germline V CDR1 and CDR2: MNHNS, SASEGT. The CDR3 loop reads CASSGATGGGELFF. Written as DNA, the CDR3 is TGTGCCAGCAGTGGGGCGACAGGCGGGGGGGAGCTGTTTTTT.

The J gene is TRBJ2-3, the V gene TRBV6-6; 9 bases line up with TRBD1. This CDR3 has 14 residues. The ends lost 5 bases at V and 3 bases at J; junction bases unmatched: 3. Germline V gene lookup returns CDR1 MNHNY and CDR2 SVGAGI (reference sequence). The CDR3 loop is CASSKGQGTDTQYF. DNA for the CDR3: TGTGCCAGCAGTAAAGGACAGGGGACAGATACGCAGTATTTT.

The chain couples TRBV11-2 to TRBJ2-7, with 7 bases lining up with TRBD1. The CDR3 has 16 residues. V gave up 2 bases and J gave up 1 base; unmatched junction bases: 8. Germline V gives CDR1 SGHAT, CDR2 FQNNGV. CDR3 sequence: CASSLRGGRWSYEQYF. Written as DNA, the CDR3 is TGTGCCAGCAGCTTACGAGGGGGCCGATGGTCCTACGAGCAGTACTTC.

This sequence joins TRBV6-5 and TRBJ2-3; D perhaps matches TRBD2 (6 bases). CDR1 MNHEY and CDR2 SVGAGI come from the germline V gene. The V and J ends lost 2 bases and 0 bases respectively, with 12 bases between them. The CDR3 is 16 amino acids. In DNA form, the CDR3 reads TGTGCCAGCAGTTACGACGGGAGTTTCAGCACAGATACGCAGTATTTT. This encodes CASSYDGSFSTDTQYF.

The CDR3 is CTSSLVGTSGREQYF. The CDR3 bases are TGTACCAGCAGCTTAGTCGGGACTAGCGGGAGAGAGCAGTATTTT. The chain joins TRBV7-2 to TRBJ2-3; 14 positions match TRBD2. Germline V gives CDR1 SGHTA, CDR2 FQGNSA. This CDR3 spans 15 amino acids. After removal of 1 base from V and 11 bases from J, the junction contained 5 bases not matched to a gene.

The V gene is TRBV28, the J gene TRBJ2-1; D perhaps matches TRBD2 (6 bases). Trimming left V 3 bases short and J 12 bases short, with 18 bases between. Per the germline V gene, CDR1 is MDHEN and CDR2 is SYDVKM. The CDR3 extends over 14 amino acids. CDR3 in amino acids: CASSLVSGGSGQFF. For the CDR3, the DNA is TGTGCCAGCAGTTTGGTCTCCGGGGGTTCGGGGCAGTTCTTC.

This chain links TRBV7-9 with TRBJ2-5, with TRBD2 matching over 8 bases. The CDR3 consists of 16 residues. Unmatched junction bases numbered 10, after V lost 2 bases and J lost 5 bases. Germline CDR1 and CDR2: SEHNR and FQNEAQ (reference sequence). CDR3 residues: CASSLWREAAAETQYF. DNA of the CDR3: TGTGCCAGCAGCTTATGGCGGGAGGCTGCCGCCGAGACCCAGTACTTC. Looking up the rest from reference TRBV7-9 and TRBJ2-5 gives the full variable domain: DTGVSQNPRHKITKRGQNVTFRCDPISEHNRLYWYRQTLGQGPEFLTYFQNEAQLEKSRLLSDRFSAERPKGSFSTLEIQRTEQGDSAMYLCASSLWREAAAETQYFGPGTRLLVL.